Listed below are T cell receptor beta chains from one sample, sequenced in a study of T cell changes during pregnancy in multiple sclerosis. Libraries were prepared by immunoSEQ multiplex PCR; TCRdb keeps only in-frame clonotypes and omits some of them. Of approximately 70,000 clones in the sample, 80% to 95% were seen once. The sequenced sample was peripheral blood, obtained in the first trimester of pregnancy. All receptors derive from a female donor with multiple sclerosis, enrolled in a pregnancy study. Each CDR3 is given with its conserved first and last residue. The order of the fields is D gene, V gene, clone size, J gene, CDR3 protein, CDR3 DNA. A D gene is named only where the DNA matches it firmly. Clone size is shown for a subset of rows, as once, few, many or a class of expanded clone.

-	TRBV10-3	-	TRBJ1-6	CAISEGGSSYNSPLHF	TGTGCCATCAGTGAGGGCGGTAGCTCCTATAATTCACCCCTCCACTTT
-	TRBV11-2	-	TRBJ2-5	CASSRDWLKTQYF	TGTGCCAGCAGCCGAGACTGGTTGAAGACCCAGTACTTC
TRBD1	TRBV19	-	TRBJ2-3	CASRRTGAGDTQYF	TGTGCCAGTAGACGGACAGGGGCAGGAGATACGCAGTATTTT
-	TRBV7-6	few	TRBJ2-7	CASSQTAGNKDEQYF	TGTGCCAGCAGCCAAACGGCAGGCAACAAGGACGAGCAGTACTTC
-	TRBV27	-	TRBJ1-1	CASRRGTEAFF	TGTGCCAGCAGGAGGGGGACTGAAGCTTTCTTT
TRBD1	TRBV7-9	-	TRBJ2-5	CASSPKGATGETQYF	TGTGCCAGCAGCCCCAAGGGGGCGACGGGAGAGACCCAGTACTTC
TRBD1	TRBV4-1	-	TRBJ1-4	CASSPPGQDEKLFF	TGCGCCAGCAGCCCCCCGGGACAGGATGAAAAACTGTTTTTT
-	TRBV25-1	-	TRBJ1-5	CASSGIGAQPQHF	TGTGCCAGCAGTGGCATAGGAGCTCAGCCCCAGCATTTT
TRBD1	TRBV6-6	-	TRBJ2-5	CASSSPGQGVETQYF	TGTGCCAGCAGTTCACCGGGACAGGGTGTGGAGACCCAGTACTTC
TRBD1	TRBV2	-	TRBJ1-2	CASSLDRDYGYTF	TGTGCCAGCAGCTTAGACAGGGACTATGGCTACACCTTC
-	TRBV30	-	TRBJ2-7	CAWSVSIYEQYF	TGTGCCTGGAGTGTGTCCATCTACGAGCAGTACTTC
-	TRBV5-6	-	TRBJ2-1	CASSFRGVGNNEQFF	TGTGCCAGCAGCTTCAGGGGGGTGGGGAACAATGAGCAGTTCTTC
-	TRBV6-1	-	TRBJ1-5	CASSEALGGTDQPQHF	TGTGCCAGCAGTGAAGCGCTTGGTGGGACTGATCAGCCCCAGCATTTT
-	TRBV7-9	-	TRBJ1-1	CASSLTRNTEAFF	TGTGCCAGCAGCTTAACGCGAAACACTGAAGCTTTCTTT
TRBD2	TRBV27	once	TRBJ2-7	CASSLDPAGTSSPEQYF	TGTGCCAGCAGTTTGGACCCCGCCGGGACTAGCTCTCCCGAGCAGTACTTC
-	TRBV28	-	TRBJ1-2	CASSSLYGYTF	TGTGCCAGCAGCTCCCTCTATGGCTACACCTTC
TRBD1	TRBV30	-	TRBJ1-5	CAWSSRGHNNQPQHF	TGTGCCTGGAGTTCCAGGGGGCACAACAATCAGCCCCAGCATTTT
-	TRBV5-4	-	TRBJ2-1	CASSFLGENYNEQFF	TGTGCCAGCAGCTTCTTAGGGGAAAACTACAATGAGCAGTTCTTC
-	TRBV6-1	-	TRBJ1-1	CASSERQGRVTEAFF	TGTGCCAGCAGTGAGCGGCAGGGGCGCGTAACTGAAGCTTTCTTT
-	TRBV6-4	-	TRBJ2-2	CASRASIAHTGELFF	TGTGCCAGCAGAGCCAGTATAGCGCACACCGGGGAGCTGTTTTTT
-	TRBV6-1	-	TRBJ1-4	CASRERGIGLLAPEKLFF	TGTGCCAGCAGAGAAAGGGGCATAGGTCTCTTGGCACCTGAAAAACTGTTTTTT
-	TRBV14	once	TRBJ1-2	CASSQRGAYGYTF	TGTGCCAGCAGCCAACGGGGGGCCTACGGCTACACCTTC
TRBD1	TRBV18	-	TRBJ1-5	CASSADRVNQPQHF	TGTGCCAGCTCAGCGGACAGGGTGAATCAGCCCCAGCATTTT
TRBD1	TRBV19	-	TRBJ1-1	CASSRDRVYTEAFF	TGTGCCAGTAGCCGGGACAGGGTATACACTGAAGCTTTCTTT
-	TRBV7-9	-	TRBJ2-7	CASSPPFAFGHYEQYF	TGTGCCAGCAGCCCACCCTTCGCCTTTGGCCACTACGAGCAGTACTTC
TRBD1	TRBV28	-	TRBJ1-2	CASSWRRGLNGYTF	TGTGCCAGCAGTTGGAGAAGGGGGCTTAATGGCTACACCTTC
TRBD2	TRBV5-1	-	TRBJ2-1	CAGSSGRENEQFF	TGCGCCGGTAGTAGCGGGAGAGAGAATGAGCAGTTCTTC
TRBD1	TRBV7-7	-	TRBJ2-2	CASSLTGGNTGELFF	TGTGCCAGCAGCCTAACAGGGGGAAACACCGGGGAGCTGTTTTTT
TRBD1	TRBV10-3	-	TRBJ1-2	CAISESQGRGGYTF	TGTGCCATCAGTGAGTCACAGGGGCGCGGGGGCTACACCTTC
-	TRBV27	-	TRBJ1-1	CASSPRAVNTEAFF	TGTGCCAGCAGTCCCAGGGCCGTGAACACTGAAGCTTTCTTT
TRBD1	TRBV6-1	few	TRBJ1-2	CASSPQEGAGYGYTF	TGTGCCAGCAGCCCCCAAGAGGGGGCGGGCTATGGCTACACCTTC
TRBD1	TRBV27	-	TRBJ2-1	CASSNGQGASYNEQFF	TGTGCCAGCAGTAACGGACAGGGGGCCTCCTACAATGAGCAGTTCTTC
-	TRBV6-1	-	TRBJ2-2	CASSEARNTGELFF	TGTGCCAGCAGTGAAGCGCGTAACACCGGGGAGCTGTTTTTT
TRBD2	TRBV2	-	TRBJ2-2	CGIRTSGGTGELFF	TGTGGAATCCGGACTAGCGGGGGAACCGGGGAGCTGTTTTTT
-	TRBV2	-	TRBJ1-4	CASTGSSREKLFF	TGTGCCAGCACTGGGAGCTCCCGGGAAAAACTGTTTTTT
-	TRBV6-1	-	TRBJ2-1	CATTSPNEPKQFF	TGTGCCACCACGTCCCCAAATGAACCTAAGCAGTTCTTC
-	TRBV7-3	-	TRBJ2-5	CASSLSGQETQYF	TGTGCCAGCAGCTTAAGCGGCCAAGAGACCCAGTACTTC
-	TRBV4-1	-	TRBJ2-7	CASSHPGDSYEQYF	TGCGCCAGCAGCCACCCCGGGGACTCCTACGAGCAGTACTTC
-	TRBV27	-	TRBJ1-5	CASSPSRGNQPQHF	TGTGCCAGCAGCCCGTCGAGGGGCAATCAGCCCCAGCATTTT
-	TRBV14	-	TRBJ2-1	CASSQERVLYNEQFF	TGTGCCAGCAGCCAGGAGCGGGTATTATACAATGAGCAGTTCTTC
TRBD2	TRBV7-3	-	TRBJ2-7	CASSVDSAGAYEQYF	TGTGCCAGCAGCGTAGATTCGGCGGGAGCCTACGAGCAGTACTTC
-	TRBV6-1	-	TRBJ1-4	CASSTTRGGEKLFF	TGTGCCAGCAGCACCACGAGGGGGGGCGAAAAACTGTTTTTT
TRBD1	TRBV6-4	few	TRBJ1-5	CASSDYTDRGENQPQHF	TGTGCCAGCAGTGATTACACGGACAGGGGGGAAAATCAGCCCCAGCATTTT
-	TRBV20-1	once	TRBJ1-1	CSARLTEAFF	TGCAGTGCTAGACTCACTGAAGCTTTCTTT
TRBD1	TRBV7-8	-	TRBJ1-5	CASSWDRGPPFGNQPQHF	TGTGCCAGCAGCTGGGACAGGGGGCCCCCCTTTGGCAATCAGCCCCAGCATTTT
-	TRBV7-9	-	TRBJ1-2	CASTTGGSGGGYTF	TGTGCCAGCACCACTGGGGGGTCGGGCGGTGGCTACACCTTC
-	TRBV6-5	-	TRBJ1-1	CASSLTGTPYTEAFF	TGTGCCAGCAGTTTAACAGGGACCCCATACACTGAAGCTTTCTTT
-	TRBV5-1	-	TRBJ1-1	CASSNQGKNTEAFF	TGCGCCAGCAGCAATCAGGGGAAGAACACTGAAGCTTTCTTT
-	TRBV4-2	-	TRBJ1-1	CASSQDGSTEAFF	TGTGCCAGCAGCCAAGATGGGAGCACTGAAGCTTTCTTT
TRBD1	TRBV5-1	-	TRBJ1-1	CASSSNRDRATEAFF	TGCGCCAGCAGCTCCAACCGGGACAGGGCGACTGAAGCTTTCTTT
-	TRBV7-2	-	TRBJ2-2	CASASIMNTGELFF	TGTGCCAGTGCTTCTATCATGAACACCGGGGAGCTGTTTTTT
-	TRBV18	-	TRBJ2-3	CASSPNQQGASSTDTQYF	TGTGCCAGCTCACCGAACCAACAGGGAGCGAGTAGCACAGATACGCAGTATTTT
TRBD1	TRBV5-4	-	TRBJ1-3	CASSFGQGAPGNTIYF	TGTGCCAGCAGCTTTGGACAGGGGGCGCCCGGAAACACCATATATTTT
-	TRBV2	-	TRBJ2-7	CASWMGGEQYF	TGTGCCAGTTGGATGGGGGGCGAGCAGTACTTC
TRBD1	TRBV5-4	-	TRBJ2-1	CASSTDAVWTGPFGNEQFF	TGTGCCAGCAGCACGGACGCGGTTTGGACAGGGCCATTTGGCAATGAGCAGTTCTTC
-	TRBV30	-	TRBJ1-1	CAWRSELDTEAFF	TGTGCCTGGCGATCTGAACTTGACACTGAAGCTTTCTTT
-	TRBV5-6	-	TRBJ2-2	CASSLLPVLYTGELFF	TGTGCCAGCAGCTTGCTGCCTGTGCTATACACCGGGGAGCTGTTTTTT